Shown below are 29 T cell receptor beta chains from a single sample sequenced in a study of identical twins. Using its own MiXCR run on the 5' RACE reads, TCRdb lists one record per CDR3 protein. Of 450,000 or so distinct CDR3 sequences listed, 14% are singletons. This sample was also put to use in a study of yellow fever vaccine responses in identical twins.

Sequencing input: CD4+ T cells sorted from blood. Every receptor here comes from a woman younger than 30 in good health.

The chain uses TRBV20-1 and TRBJ2-7; 8 positions match TRBD1. Germline trimming cut 7 bases from V and 1 base from J; bases unmatched to any gene: 15. Germline CDR1 reads DFQATT; CDR2 reads SNEGSKA (reference sequence). The CDR3 is 16 amino acids. This CDR3 is CSGTARGGQVSYEQYF. CDR3 sequence (DNA): TGCAGTGGTACAGCTAGAGGGGGACAGGTTTCCTACGAGCAGTACTTC.

This clonotype has at least ten counts. V and J are TRBV6-2 or TRBV6-3 and TRBJ1-5; D gene ambiguous. Trimming removed 6 bases at V and 4 bases at J, with 7 bases between. The CDR3 runs 12 residues. Looked up from germline, CDR1 is MNHEY and CDR2 is SVGEGT. CDR3 nucleotide sequence: TGTGCCAGCAGAGACGGTAATCAGCCCCAGCATTTT. Translating it yields CASRDGNQPQHF.

The CDR3 sequence: CASSFLRDYEQYF. The CDR3 nucleotides read TGTGCCAGCAGCTTTCTCCGGGACTACGAGCAGTACTTC. The chain is built from TRBV27 and TRBJ2-7; the D gene is possibly TRBD2 (5 bases). V gave up 6 bases and J gave up 3 bases, with 12 bases separating them. This CDR3 spans 13 amino acids. Germline CDR1 MNHEY, CDR2 SMNVEV (reference sequence).

V and J are TRBV6-5 and TRBJ2-1, with a possible D match to TRBD2 (5 bases). CDR1 is MNHEY, CDR2 SVGAGI, per germline. This CDR3 comprises 16 residues. V lost 4 bases, J lost 6 bases, and 19 bases lay in between. The CDR3: CASSSPFRGEGNEQFF. CDR3 DNA sequence: TGTGCCAGCAGTTCCCCCTTTCGGGGAGAGGGCAATGAGCAGTTCTTC.

This clonotype turned up a few times. The V and J genes are TRBV10-3 and TRBJ2-3, with 7 nucleotides matching TRBD2. The CDR3 runs to 16 residues. Germline trimming cut 6 bases from V and 4 bases from J; bases unmatched to any gene: 13. CDR1 and CDR2 from the germline V gene are ENHRY and SYGVKD. The CDR3 DNA follows: TGTGCCATCAGCCGGACGGGACTAAGCGGTTCAGATACGCAGTATTTT. It encodes CAISRTGLSGSDTQYF.

The chain couples TRBV7-2 to TRBJ2-3; 7 bases map to TRBD2. The CDR3 has 17 amino acids. Per the germline V gene, CDR1 is SGHTA and CDR2 is FQGNSA. V dropped 5 bases and J dropped 0; count of bases not matched to a gene: 11. The DNA for the CDR3 is TGTGCCAGCAGCCCCGGGCGGGGGAGAACTAGCACAGATACGCAGTATTTT. This encodes CASSPGRGRTSTDTQYF.

V gene TRBV10-3 combines with J gene TRBJ1-1; possible D gene TRBD1, 5 bases. CDR1 is ENHRY, CDR2 SYGVKD, per germline. This CDR3 contains 14 residues. V gave up 10 bases and J gave up 2 bases, with 17 bases separating them. The CDR3 protein is CATAHNQGNTEAFF. The CDR3 nucleotides read TGTGCCACTGCCCACAATCAGGGAAACACTGAAGCTTTCTTT.

This clonotype has more than one count but fewer than ten. The V call is TRBV7-8, the J call TRBJ2-2, with 8 bases matching TRBD2. Germline V gene lookup returns CDR1 SGHVS and CDR2 FQNEAQ. The CDR3 spans 16 residues. V was clipped by 5 bases and J by 5 bases; unmatched bases: 10. DNA for the CDR3: TGTGCCAGCAGCCCCGGGGGGGGGAGTCGTACCGGGGAGCTGTTTTTT. It yields the protein CASSPGGGSRTGELFF.

Many counts were recorded for this clonotype. This sequence joins TRBV12-3 or TRBV12-4 and TRBJ1-2; no clear D. Trimming shortened V by 5 bases and J by 6 bases, and 7 bases separated the two germline ends. This CDR3 is built from 11 residues. The CDR3 sequence: CASSTLHGYTF. The CDR3 DNA sequence: TGTGCCAGCAGTACCCTCCATGGCTACACCTTC.

This clonotype was seen a few times. V usage is TRBV14 and J usage is TRBJ2-1; 12 nucleotides line up with TRBD2. The trim removed 3 bases at V and 4 bases at J, leaving 7 bases unmatched. Per the germline V gene, CDR1 is SGHDN and CDR2 is FVKESK. The CDR3 has 17 residues. The CDR3 DNA sequence: TGTGCCAGCAGCCACCAAACTCTAGCGGGAGGGTACAATGAGCAGTTCTTC. Amino acids: CASSHQTLAGGYNEQFF.

This clonotype was seen only a few times. The rearrangement links TRBV11-2 to TRBJ2-7, with D unresolved. Germline CDR1 and CDR2: SGHAT and FQNNGV. Trimming shortened V by 1 base and J by 9 bases, and 19 bases separated the two germline ends. This CDR3 spans 15 amino acids. This CDR3 is CASSLGSRRHFAQYF. The CDR3 DNA reads as TGTGCCAGCAGCTTAGGGTCGCGACGGCATTTCGCGCAGTACTTC. Based on the CDR3 plus reference TRBV11-2 and TRBJ2-7, the full variable domain is EAGVAQSPRYKIIEKRQSVAFWCNPISGHATLYWYQQILGQGPKLLIQFQNNGVVDDSQLPKDRFSAERLKGVDSTLKIQPAKLEDSAVYLCASSLGSRRHFAQYFGPGTRLTVT.

The CDR3: CATSDGQGGPYEQYF. CDR3 DNA: TGTGCCACCAGTGATGGACAGGGAGGACCCTACGAGCAGTACTTC. The V call is TRBV24-1, the J call TRBJ2-7; 8 bases map to TRBD1. The CDR3 spans 15 residues. The germline V gene has CDR1 KGHDR and CDR2 SFDVKD. V was clipped by 3 bases and J by 2 bases; unmatched bases: 5.

There are a few counts of this clonotype. The chain is built from TRBV20-1 and TRBJ2-2; D unresolved. Trimming removed 1 base from V and 2 bases from J, with 8 bases in between. CDR3 length: 14 amino acids. CDR1 is DFQATT, CDR2 SNEGSKA, per germline (reference sequence). The CDR3 spells CSARVLVNTGELFF. The CDR3 nucleotides are TGCAGTGCTAGAGTGCTCGTCAACACCGGGGAGCTGTTTTTT.

The table lists this clonotype with a few counts. The gene calls are TRBV18 and TRBJ2-7; 7 bases line up with TRBD1. There are 15 residues in the CDR3. Per the germline V gene, CDR1 is KGHSH and CDR2 is LQKENI. Unmatched junction bases numbered 9, after V lost 5 bases and J lost 2 bases. CDR3 in amino acids: CASSEGQDRAYEQYF. The CDR3 nucleotides are TGTGCCAGCTCAGAAGGACAGGATAGGGCCTACGAGCAGTACTTC. Together with reference TRBV18 and TRBJ2-7, the CDR3 gives the full variable domain: NAGVMQNPRHLVRRRGQEARLRCSPMKGHSHVYWYRQLPEEGLKFMVYLQKENIIDESGMPKERFSAEFPKEGPSILRIQQVVRGDSAAYFCASSEGQDRAYEQYFGPGTRLTVT.

The chain has TRBV4-1 and TRBJ1-1; D remains ambiguous. The ends were cut back, 0 bases at V and 0 bases at J, with 8 bases in the middle. The CDR3 spans 15 residues. CDR1 is MGHRA and CDR2 is YSYEKL in the germline V gene. The chain's CDR3 is CASSQERRVNTEAFF. CDR3 nucleotides: TGCGCCAGCAGCCAAGAACGTCGAGTGAACACTGAAGCTTTCTTT.

The gene calls are TRBV29-1 and TRBJ2-3, with 11 bases aligning to TRBD2. The CDR3 has 15 residues. Germline assignment: CDR1 SQVTM and CDR2 ANQGSEA. Unmatched junction bases numbered 6, after V lost 7 bases and J lost 0 bases. The CDR3 DNA follows: TGCAGCGCGGGGACTAGCGGCTCTAGCACAGATACGCAGTATTTT. It codes for CSAGTSGSSTDTQYF.

This rearrangement joins TRBV2 to TRBJ2-3; possibly TRBD2 for D (6 bases). CDR3 size: 13 residues. V was pared by 7 bases and J by 2 bases, with 10 bases between. CDR1 SNHLY and CDR2 FYNNEI come from the germline V gene. CDR3 sequence: CASKAGNTDTQYF. The CDR3, as DNA: TGTGCCAGCAAAGCGGGTAACACAGATACGCAGTATTTT.

In its sample, this clonotype was seen a few times. The chain uses TRBV5-1 and TRBJ2-2; a possible D gene is TRBD1 (6 bases). Germline-derived CDR1 and CDR2 are SGHRS and YFSETQ. The V end was cut by 3 bases, the J end by 3 bases, with 12 bases between. This CDR3 region has 15 residues. This chain's CDR3 is CASSSEQGYTGELFF. DNA of the CDR3: TGCGCCAGCAGCTCGGAACAGGGTTACACCGGGGAGCTGTTTTTT.

The chain carries TRBV24-1 and TRBJ1-1, with D uncertain. Trimming left V 3 bases short and J 3 bases short, with 10 bases between. CDR3 length equals 14 residues. Per germline, CDR1 KGHDR and CDR2 SFDVKD. Here the CDR3 DNA reads TGTGCCACCAGTGATAAAGGACGGGACACTGAAGCTTTCTTT. Residues: CATSDKGRDTEAFF.

In this sample, this clonotype turned up a few times. DNA of the CDR3: TGTGCCAGCAGTTTGGCGGGGAACGGCTACACCTTC. It specifies CASSLAGNGYTF. The J gene is TRBJ1-2, the V gene TRBV12-3 or TRBV12-4; no clear D gene. The CDR3 loop spans 12 amino acids. V gave up 3 bases and J gave up 8 bases, with 10 bases separating them.

This chain uses TRBV11-2 with TRBJ1-1; a weak D match, TRBD1 (5 bases). The CDR3 spans 19 residues. V lost 3 bases and J 0 bases, leaving 23 bases between the germline ends. Germline V gene sequence: CDR1 SGHAT, CDR2 FQNNGV. The CDR3 loop is CASSFREYGTHILNTEAFF. The DNA for the CDR3 is TGTGCCAGCAGCTTTAGGGAGTACGGGACTCACATCCTGAACACTGAAGCTTTCTTT.

The CDR3 reads CASSRTSGSGGAKNIQYF. The CDR3 DNA reads as TGTGCCAGCAGTCGGACTAGCGGGAGCGGGGGTGCCAAAAACATTCAGTACTTC. The rearrangement uses TRBV6-1 and TRBJ2-4; TRBD2 matches at 13 bases. The V gene's germline CDR1 is MNHNS and CDR2 SASEGT. The CDR3 runs 18 residues. V lost 5 bases, J lost 1 base, and 8 bases stayed unmatched.

This chain uses TRBV4-3 with TRBJ2-7; 7 bases are shared with TRBD2. Germline CDR1 and CDR2: LGHNA and YSLEER. J lost 7 bases, V lost 1 base, and 10 bases had no gene match. CDR3 length: 15 amino acids. The CDR3 protein is CASSQVPGGPGEQYF. CDR3 DNA: TGCGCCAGCAGCCAAGTTCCGGGGGGTCCGGGGGAGCAGTACTTC.

This chain connects TRBV4-2 to TRBJ2-3; 10 nucleotides line up with TRBD2. CDR1 and CDR2 from the germline V gene are LGHNA and YNFKEQ. The CDR3 contains 17 residues. V was clipped by 3 bases and J by 0 bases; unmatched bases: 6. CDR3 in amino acids: CASSQFSSGSSTDTQYF. Written as DNA, the CDR3 is TGTGCCAGCAGCCAGTTTTCTAGCGGGAGCAGCACAGATACGCAGTATTTT.

This clonotype was seen more than once but under ten times. The V call is TRBV14, the J call TRBJ1-1, with D tentatively TRBD1 (6 bases). This CDR3 has 15 residues. Trimming pared 0 bases from V and 5 bases from J, leaving 13 bases between. The V gene's germline CDR1 is SGHDN and CDR2 FVKESK. The CDR3 region is CASSQDIQGRTEAFF. CDR3 bases: TGTGCCAGCAGCCAAGATATCCAGGGGAGGACTGAAGCTTTCTTT.

This rearrangement joins TRBV28 to TRBJ1-4; a weak D match, TRBD1 (5 bases). Germline CDR1 reads MDHEN; CDR2 reads SYDVKM. The germline V and J ends were trimmed by 5 bases and 7 bases, with 14 bases remaining between them. CDR3 size: 14 residues. The CDR3 sequence is CASSEGSGIEKLFF. The CDR3 bases are TGTGCCAGCAGTGAGGGGAGTGGGATTGAAAAACTGTTTTTT.

This clonotype has a handful of counts. V and J are TRBV12-3 or TRBV12-4 and TRBJ1-2, with 7 bases matching TRBD1. Trimming removed 5 bases from V and 4 bases from J; junction bases left unmatched: 13. The CDR3 loop spans 16 amino acids. The CDR3 is CASSHHLGQSIYGYTF. CDR3 in DNA: TGTGCCAGCAGTCATCACCTGGGACAGTCAATCTATGGCTACACCTTC.

The rearrangement joins TRBV7-2 to TRBJ2-7; TRBD2 might be the D (5 bases). Per germline, CDR1 SGHTA and CDR2 FQGNSA. The CDR3 is 14 residues long. Between the trimmed V and J ends, which lost 3 bases and 2 bases, there was a span of 11 bases. The CDR3 here is CASSFRGSAYEQYF. The CDR3 DNA sequence: TGTGCCAGCAGCTTCCGGGGATCTGCCTACGAGCAGTACTTC.

Many counts were recorded for this clonotype. V usage is TRBV3-1 and J usage is TRBJ1-1, with 8 positions matching TRBD1. The CDR3 totals 14 residues. Germline CDR1 reads LGHDT; CDR2 reads YNNKEL (reference sequence). V shed 5 bases, J shed 0 bases, and the junction held 2 bases outside the gene matches. CDR3 bases: TGTGCCAGCAGCTCACAGGGGGTGAACACTGAAGCTTTCTTT. Translating it yields CASSSQGVNTEAFF.